This T cell receptor beta chain was sequenced in a study of cytomegalovirus exposure and HLA in healthy donors. Findings and limits, study-wide: Follow-up analysis later connected one missense variant in DCLRE1C with trimming of TCR beta V- and J-genes.

Remarks on this clone: Its antigen is still unknown.

This CDR3 has 15 residues. V lost 3 bases and J lost 7; bases outside the gene matches: 9. Looked up from germline, CDR1 is KGHSH and CDR2 is LQKENI. Primers included in the PCR were 60 Vbeta and 13 Jbeta primers. Profiling relied on immunoSEQ multiplex PCR, and the TCRdb table lists in-frame clones only, not all of them. The table includes some 130,000 clones, around 77% detected once. This chain connects TRBV18 to TRBJ1-2; TRBD1 agrees at 9 bases. The sample consisted of PBMCs. The TCR sequence derives from a man aged 25-45 years in good health and CMV-seronegative. The CDR3 is CASSPGSGTGFGYTF. DNA for the CDR3: TGTGCCAGCTCACCGGGGTCTGGGACAGGGTTTGGCTACACCTTC.